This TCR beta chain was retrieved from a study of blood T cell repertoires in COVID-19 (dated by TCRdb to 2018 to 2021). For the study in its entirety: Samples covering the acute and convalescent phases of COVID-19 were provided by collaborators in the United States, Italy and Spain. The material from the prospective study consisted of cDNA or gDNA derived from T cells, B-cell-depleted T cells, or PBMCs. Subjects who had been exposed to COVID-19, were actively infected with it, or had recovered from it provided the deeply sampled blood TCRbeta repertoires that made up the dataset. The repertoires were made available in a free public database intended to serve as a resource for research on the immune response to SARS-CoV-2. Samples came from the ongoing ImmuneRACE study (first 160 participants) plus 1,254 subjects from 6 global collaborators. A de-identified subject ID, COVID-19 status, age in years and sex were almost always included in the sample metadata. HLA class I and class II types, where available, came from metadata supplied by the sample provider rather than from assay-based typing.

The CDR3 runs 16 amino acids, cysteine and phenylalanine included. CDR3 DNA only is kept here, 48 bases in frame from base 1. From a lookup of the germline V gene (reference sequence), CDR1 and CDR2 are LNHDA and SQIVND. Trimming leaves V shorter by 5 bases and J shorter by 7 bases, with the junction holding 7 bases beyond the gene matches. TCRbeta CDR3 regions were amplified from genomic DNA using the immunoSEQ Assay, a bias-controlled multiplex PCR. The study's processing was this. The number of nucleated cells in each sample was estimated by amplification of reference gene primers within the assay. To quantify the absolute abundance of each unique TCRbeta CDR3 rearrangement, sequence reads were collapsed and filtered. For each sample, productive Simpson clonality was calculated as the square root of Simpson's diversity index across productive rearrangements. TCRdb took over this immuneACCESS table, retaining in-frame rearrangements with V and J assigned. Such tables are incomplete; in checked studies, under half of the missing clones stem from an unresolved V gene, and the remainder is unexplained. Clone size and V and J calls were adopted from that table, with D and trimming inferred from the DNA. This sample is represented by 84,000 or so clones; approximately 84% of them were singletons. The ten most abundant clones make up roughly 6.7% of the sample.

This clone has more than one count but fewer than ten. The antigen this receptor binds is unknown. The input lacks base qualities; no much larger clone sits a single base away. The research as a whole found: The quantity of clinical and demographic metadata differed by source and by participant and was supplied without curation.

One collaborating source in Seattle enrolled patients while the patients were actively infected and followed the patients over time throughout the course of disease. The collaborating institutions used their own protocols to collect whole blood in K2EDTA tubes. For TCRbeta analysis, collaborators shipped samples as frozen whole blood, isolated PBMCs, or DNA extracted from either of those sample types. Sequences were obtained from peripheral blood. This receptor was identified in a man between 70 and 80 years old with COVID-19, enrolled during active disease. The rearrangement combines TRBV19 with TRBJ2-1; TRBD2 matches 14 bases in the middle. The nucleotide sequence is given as TGTGCCAGTAGTTGGGGAGGACTAGCGGGAGGTAATGAGCAGTTCTTC. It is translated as CASSWGGLAGGNEQFF.